One sample yielded the 12 T cell receptor beta chains listed below, sequenced in a study of T cell responses to AZD1222 COVID-19 vaccine. Sequencing used immunoSEQ multiplex PCR; TCRdb keeps in-frame clones, though not all of them. Here the sample spans over 100,000 clones, around 90% being singletons. This specimen was peripheral blood, taken 28 days after the second AZD1222 dose. These receptors came from an adult who received the AZD1222 COVID-19 vaccine.

The rearrangement uses TRBV7-2 and TRBJ2-3, with a weak D call TRBD2 (7 bases). CDR3 length: 16 residues. V gave up 1 base and J gave up 0 bases, with 11 bases separating them. Germline V CDR1 and CDR2: SGHTA, FQGNSA. CDR3 DNA sequence: TGTGCCAGCAGCTTAGTCGGGGGGCCAAGCACAGATACGCAGTATTTT. Protein product: CASSLVGGPSTDTQYF.

This sequence joins TRBV18 and TRBJ1-5; D is possibly TRBD1 (5 bases). Trimming stripped 8 bases from V and 4 bases from J, with 15 bases between. Germline V gene lookup returns CDR1 KGHSH and CDR2 LQKENI. CDR3 length: 14 residues. CDR3 in amino acids: CASTEGRLNQPQHF. The CDR3 bases are TGTGCCAGCACCGAGGGACGGCTGAATCAGCCCCAGCATTTT.

The rearrangement joins TRBV7-2 to TRBJ2-7; TRBD1 matches at 8 bases. V gave up 5 bases and J gave up 2 bases; unmatched junction bases: 2. CDR3 length: 13 amino acids. Germline-derived CDR1 and CDR2 are SGHTA and FQGNSA. For the CDR3, the DNA is TGTGCCAGCAGCACGGACAGGGCCTACGAGCAGTACTTC. This encodes CASSTDRAYEQYF.

The chain is built from TRBV7-3 and TRBJ2-2, with unresolved D. This CDR3 comprises 14 residues. Germline values: CDR1 SGHTA, CDR2 FQGTGA. Trimming pared 6 bases from V and 6 bases from J, leaving 14 bases between. CDR3 loop: CASSSTGTPGELFF. The CDR3 region has the DNA TGTGCCAGCAGTTCAACCGGTACCCCCGGGGAGCTGTTTTTT.

The rearrangement uses TRBV5-4 and TRBJ2-3, with 7 bases that match TRBD1. Germline assignment: CDR1 SGHNT and CDR2 YYREEE (reference sequence). The junction had 1 base not matched to a gene; V was cut back by 0 bases and J by 3 bases. The CDR3 sequence is 14 residues long. For the CDR3, the DNA is TGTGCCAGCAGCTTGGACAGGGGAACAGATACGCAGTATTTT. Translated: CASSLDRGTDTQYF. Full variable domain (remainder filled in from reference TRBV5-4 and TRBJ2-3): ETGVTQSPTHLIKTRGQQVTLRCSSQSGHNTVSWYQQALGQGPQFIFQYYREEENGRGNFPPRFSGLQFPNYSSELNVNALELDDSALYLCASSLDRGTDTQYFGPGTRLTVL.

Only one count was recorded for this clone. V usage is TRBV24-1 and J usage is TRBJ1-1; a possible D gene is TRBD1 (5 bases). Germline V CDR1 and CDR2: KGHDR, SFDVKD. This CDR3 region has 12 residues. V gave up 9 bases and J gave up 4 bases, with 11 bases separating them. The CDR3 DNA is TGTGCCACCCGGGGGGTCAGCACTGAAGCTTTCTTT. Translating it yields CATRGVSTEAFF.

The chain recombines TRBV5-1 with TRBJ1-1; D perhaps matches TRBD1 (5 bases). V lost 1 base and J lost 6, with 13 bases in between. CDR3 size: 14 residues. Germline lookup yields CDR1 SGHRS and CDR2 YFSETQ. As DNA, the CDR3 is TGCGCCAGCAGCTTGATGGGGGAGTCCTCTGAAGCTTTCTTT. Translated, it gives CASSLMGESSEAFF.

The chain combines TRBV5-4 with TRBJ1-6, with D tentatively TRBD1 (5 bases). The V end was cut by 2 bases, the J end by 6 bases, with 12 bases between. The CDR3 totals 15 residues. The germline V gene has CDR1 SGHNT and CDR2 YYREEE (reference sequence). CDR3 bases: TGTGCCAGCAGCTTATTCGGGACGGTTAATTCACCCCTCCACTTT. Translated, it gives CASSLFGTVNSPLHF.

The genes are TRBV7-9 and TRBJ1-2; 9 bases match TRBD1. With 2 bases clipped from V and 4 bases from J, the junction kept 8 bases outside the gene matches. The CDR3 is 16 residues long. Germline V CDR1 and CDR2: SEHNR, FQNEAQ (reference sequence). The CDR3 reads CASSLLGTGSGYGYTF. For the CDR3, the DNA is TGTGCCAGCAGCTTACTTGGGACAGGGAGTGGCTATGGCTACACCTTC. Looking up the rest from reference TRBV7-9 and TRBJ1-2 gives the full variable domain: DTGVSQNPRHKITKRGQNVTFRCDPISEHNRLYWYRQTLGQGPEFLTYFQNEAQLEKSRLLSDRFSAERPKGSFSTLEIQRTEQGDSAMYLCASSLLGTGSGYGYTFGSGTRLTVV.

The chain combines TRBV7-3 with TRBJ2-1; 13 nucleotides agree with TRBD2. The CDR3 covers 16 residues. Germline V gene lookup returns CDR1 SGHTA and CDR2 FQGTGA. Trimming cost V 5 bases and J 9 bases; bases outside gene matches: 10. The CDR3 DNA sequence: TGTGCCAGCAGCGAATCCAGACTAGCGGGGGGTCCTGAGCAGTTCTTC. It translates to CASSESRLAGGPEQFF.

The gene calls are TRBV28 and TRBJ1-3; D perhaps matches TRBD1 (6 bases). The germline V and J ends were trimmed by 5 bases and 7 bases, with 18 bases remaining between them. This CDR3 has 15 amino acids. Germline V CDR1 and CDR2: MDHEN, SYDVKM. The CDR3 DNA follows: TGTGCCAGCAGTCCGGGGGGGCAGGGGAGGAACACCATATATTTT. Its translation is CASSPGGQGRNTIYF.

This clone has just one count. The chain carries TRBV6-5 and TRBJ1-6; D perhaps matches TRBD1 (6 bases). Trimming took off 0 bases at V and 14 bases at J, with 8 bases between the two ends. The CDR3 contains 12 residues. Germline loops: CDR1 MNHEY, CDR2 SVGAGI. The CDR3 protein is CASSYSPGALHF. CDR3 DNA sequence: TGTGCCAGCAGTTACTCACCAGGGGCCCTCCACTTT.